A selection of T cell receptor beta chains follows, all from one sample in a study of cytomegalovirus exposure and HLA in healthy donors. Produced via immunoSEQ multiplex PCR; TCRdb's table is partial and in-frame only. Of just over 150,000 clones listed, around 88% are singletons. Sequencing used PBMCs. The source of these receptors is a woman between 18 and 30 years old in good health and CMV-seronegative. Each CDR3 is given with its conserved first and last residue. Fields, in order: J gene, D gene, V gene, clone size, CDR3 DNA, CDR3 protein. D genes are given only for firm matches. The size entry is marked missing in some rows and otherwise reads once, few, many or a size class.

j_call: TRBJ2-7; d_call: TRBD2; v_call: TRBV5-6; clone_size: NA; cdr3_nt: TGTGCCAGCAGCCTAGGACTAGCGGGACACGAGCAGTACTTC; cdr3_aa: CASSLGLAGHEQYF
j_call: TRBJ1-2; d_call: TRBD1; v_call: TRBV5-6; clone_size: few; cdr3_nt: TGTGCCAGCAGCTTTACAGGGGTTCATGGCTACACCTTC; cdr3_aa: CASSFTGVHGYTF
j_call: TRBJ2-7; d_call: TRBD2; v_call: TRBV9; clone_size: NA; cdr3_nt: TGTGCCAGCAGCGCCCCCCTGACTAGCGGGGGCCACGCTAAGCAGTACTTC; cdr3_aa: CASSAPLTSGGHAKQYF
j_call: TRBJ1-2; d_call: TRBD1; v_call: TRBV7-9; clone_size: NA; cdr3_nt: TGTGCCAGCAGTCCTACCGGGACAGGGAGAAGGGGTGGCTACACCTTC; cdr3_aa: CASSPTGTGRRGGYTF
j_call: TRBJ2-5; d_call: NA; v_call: TRBV28; clone_size: NA; cdr3_nt: TGTGCCAGCAGTTTATTATTACAGGCAGAGCAAGAGACCCAGTACTTC; cdr3_aa: CASSLLLQAEQETQYF
j_call: TRBJ1-4; d_call: NA; v_call: TRBV6-6; clone_size: few; cdr3_nt: TGTGCCAGCAGTTATGAGGGCAGGTCTAATGAAAAACTGTTTTTT; cdr3_aa: CASSYEGRSNEKLFF
j_call: TRBJ2-7; d_call: TRBD2; v_call: TRBV28; clone_size: NA; cdr3_nt: TGTGCCAGCAGTTTCCGTGGACTAGCGGCCGACGAGCAGTACTTC; cdr3_aa: CASSFRGLAADEQYF
j_call: TRBJ2-1; d_call: TRBD2; v_call: TRBV19; clone_size: NA; cdr3_nt: TGTGCCAGTAGTGCCAGGGGACTAGTAGTCTCCATGAGCTCCTACAATGAGCAGTTCTTC; cdr3_aa: CASSARGLVVSMSSYNEQFF
j_call: TRBJ2-4; d_call: NA; v_call: TRBV19; clone_size: NA; cdr3_nt: TGTGCCACAGGGGAAGGGCAGAACAAAAACATTCAGTACTTC; cdr3_aa: CATGEGQNKNIQYF
j_call: TRBJ2-3; d_call: TRBD2; v_call: TRBV28; clone_size: NA; cdr3_nt: TGTGCCAGCACCCCTGGCGGGGGGAGCACAGATACGCAGTATTTT; cdr3_aa: CASTPGGGSTDTQYF
j_call: TRBJ1-1; d_call: NA; v_call: TRBV7-9; clone_size: few; cdr3_nt: TGTGCCAGCAGCTTAGGTTATTGGCCGGGGGCTTTCTTT; cdr3_aa: CASSLGYWPGAFF
j_call: TRBJ2-7; d_call: TRBD1; v_call: TRBV5-1; clone_size: NA; cdr3_nt: TGCGCCAGCAGCGCGGGACAGGGGGGGAATAAGCAGTACTTC; cdr3_aa: CASSAGQGGNKQYF
j_call: TRBJ1-3; d_call: TRBD1; v_call: TRBV7-2; clone_size: once; cdr3_nt: TGTGCCAGCAGCTTAGGGGGACAGGGAGTTTTTGGAAACACCATATATTTT; cdr3_aa: CASSLGGQGVFGNTIYF
j_call: TRBJ2-7; d_call: NA; v_call: TRBV29-1; clone_size: NA; cdr3_nt: TGCAGCGTTGAAGATGGAGCGGAAAGCTCCTACGAGCAGTACTTC; cdr3_aa: CSVEDGAESSYEQYF
j_call: TRBJ1-1; d_call: TRBD1; v_call: TRBV2; clone_size: NA; cdr3_nt: TGTGCCAGCAGCGGGACAGGTAATGCAGCTTTCTTT; cdr3_aa: CASSGTGNAAFF
j_call: TRBJ2-3; d_call: NA; v_call: TRBV7-9; clone_size: once; cdr3_nt: TGTGCCAGCAGCTTAGGTACAGGATATACGCAGTATTTT; cdr3_aa: CASSLGTGYTQYF
j_call: TRBJ1-4; d_call: TRBD1; v_call: TRBV9; clone_size: NA; cdr3_nt: TGTGCCAGCAGCGCTGGGACAGGGTGGGCTGAAAAACTGTTTTTT; cdr3_aa: CASSAGTGWAEKLFF
j_call: TRBJ1-2; d_call: NA; v_call: TRBV7-3; clone_size: NA; cdr3_nt: TGTGCCAGCAGCCCAGACAGAGCGCACTATGGCTACACCTTC; cdr3_aa: CASSPDRAHYGYTF
j_call: TRBJ2-7; d_call: NA; v_call: TRBV5-4; clone_size: NA; cdr3_nt: TGTGCCAGCAGGATGAGCGGGCAAAGCTCCTACGAGCAGTACTTC; cdr3_aa: CASRMSGQSSYEQYF
j_call: TRBJ2-7; d_call: NA; v_call: TRBV21-1; clone_size: NA; cdr3_nt: TGTGCCAGCAGCAAAGGGGTAAGACTTTCGAGCTCCTACGAGCAGTACTTC; cdr3_aa: CASSKGVRLSSSYEQYF
j_call: TRBJ1-6; d_call: TRBD1; v_call: TRBV7-9; clone_size: NA; cdr3_nt: TGTGCCAGCAGCTTAGCGACAGGGACGTGGAATTCACCCCTCCACTTT; cdr3_aa: CASSLATGTWNSPLHF
j_call: TRBJ1-6; d_call: NA; v_call: TRBV6-1; clone_size: NA; cdr3_nt: TGTGCCAGCAGTGACTTTAGAAGTGTCTCCTATAATTCACCCCTCCACTTT; cdr3_aa: CASSDFRSVSYNSPLHF
j_call: TRBJ1-1; d_call: NA; v_call: TRBV6-5; clone_size: NA; cdr3_nt: TGTGCCAGCAGTTACTCGGGAGCGGGAGTCGAAGCTTTCTTT; cdr3_aa: CASSYSGAGVEAFF
j_call: TRBJ1-6; d_call: TRBD1; v_call: TRBV19; clone_size: NA; cdr3_nt: TGTGCCAGTACAGAGACAGGGATGAATTCACCCCTCCACTTT; cdr3_aa: CASTETGMNSPLHF
j_call: TRBJ1-4; d_call: NA; v_call: TRBV9; clone_size: NA; cdr3_nt: TGTGCCAGCAGCGTAGGGACAGTCTTTGGCGAAAAACTGTTTTTT; cdr3_aa: CASSVGTVFGEKLFF